This T cell receptor beta chain was recovered during a study of T-cell reconstitution after alpha-beta-depleted transplantation in children. Preparing the TCRbeta library involved the use of unique molecular identifiers. TCRdb reanalysed the PCR reads using MiXCR and keeps one entry per CDR3 protein. The sample holds around 180,000 distinct CDR3 sequences, more than 9.5% seen once. With 3 bases removed from V and 0 bases from J, the gap between germline ends came to 9 bases. The CDR3 is made up of 15 amino acids. Study-wide findings and caveats: Alpha-beta T cells present about two months after transplant were reported to originate from several hundred expanded graft clones.

The sample holds many counts of this clonotype. Its antigen is not known. The genes are TRBV12-3 or TRBV12-4 and TRBJ1-3; D is unclear. This specimen consisted of PBMCs, obtained before TCRalphabeta/CD19-depleted stem cell transplant. The receptor's source is a boy younger than 10 with acute myeloid leukemia, due to receive a stem cell transplant. CDR3 bases: TGTGCCAGCAGTTTCCGGGCCTTCTCTGGAAACACCATATATTTT. This codes for CASSFRAFSGNTIYF.